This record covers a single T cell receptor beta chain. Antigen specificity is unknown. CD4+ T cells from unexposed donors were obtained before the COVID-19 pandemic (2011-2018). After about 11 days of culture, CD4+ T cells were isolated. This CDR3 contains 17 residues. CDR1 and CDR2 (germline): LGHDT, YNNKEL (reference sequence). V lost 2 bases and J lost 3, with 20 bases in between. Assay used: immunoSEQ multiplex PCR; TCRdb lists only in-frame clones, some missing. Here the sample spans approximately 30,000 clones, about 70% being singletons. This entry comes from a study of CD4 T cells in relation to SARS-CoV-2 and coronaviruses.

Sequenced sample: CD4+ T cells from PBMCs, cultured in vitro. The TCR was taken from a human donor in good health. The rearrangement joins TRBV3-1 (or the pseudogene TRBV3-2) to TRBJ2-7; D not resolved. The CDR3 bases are TGTGCCAGCAGCCAAAAAACTTCGCCATTGAGGCACTACGAGCAGTACTTC. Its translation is CASSQKTSPLRHYEQYF.